This record looks at one T cell receptor (beta chain) sequence and its context. The data belong to a study of T cells after yellow fever vaccination. The CDR3 is 14 amino acids. J was trimmed by 1 base and V by 3 bases; bases with no gene match: 3. The germline gives CDR1 GTSNPN, CDR2 SVGIG (reference sequence). One entry per CDR3 protein results from TCRdb running MiXCR on the 5' RACE reads. This table holds 95,000 to 150,000 distinct CDR3 sequences, roughly 15% found once. This specimen was CD8+ T cells sorted from PBMCs, taken 5 days after the yellow fever booster vaccination. This receptor was obtained from a man between 18 and 35 years old who received the YFV17D yellow fever vaccine. V gene TRBV30 combines with J gene TRBJ1-1, with 9 bases identical to TRBD1. In DNA form, the CDR3 reads TGTGCCTGGAGGACGGGACAGGGGAACACTGAAGCTTTCTTT. This translates into CAWRTGQGNTEAFF.